This T cell receptor (beta chain) was sequenced in a study of cytomegalovirus exposure and HLA in healthy donors. Study-wide results and caveats: Through in vitro validation, three CMV-associated chains were shown to be specific for CMV antigens.

About this clone itself: What it recognizes is unknown.

PCR primers comprised 60 Vbeta and 13 Jbeta primers. This table comes from immunoSEQ multiplex PCR, and its TCRdb copy is limited to in-frame clones, with some not included. Counted here are approximately 170,000 clones, roughly 79% occurring once; the ten biggest clones make up 6.5% to 8.5%. Sequences were obtained from PBMCs. The TCR was taken from a woman between 35 and 50 years old in good health and CMV-seropositive.

The CDR3 DNA is TGTGCCAGCAGCTACATGACAGGGGGAGGGTATGGCTACACCTTC. This sequence encodes CASSYMTGGGYGYTF. The gene calls are TRBV5-4 and TRBJ1-2, with TRBD1 matching over 9 bases. Germline CDR1 reads SGHNT; CDR2 reads YYREEE (reference sequence). J lost 5 bases, V lost 3 bases, and 8 bases had no gene match. The CDR3 is 15 amino acids.